This T cell receptor (beta chain) was recovered during a study of blood T cell repertoires in COVID-19. Looking at the study overall: Donors in the United States, Italy and Spain gave samples during acute or convalescent COVID-19. From T cells, B-cell-depleted T cells, or PBMCs came the material, which was cDNA or gDNA.

Per the original data handling: How many nucleated cells were present was estimated from reference gene primer amplification. Profiled with immunoSEQ multiplex PCR; TCRdb holds only in-frame clones, not every one. Clone size and the V and J calls come from that table; the DNA yielded D and trimming. The table has 45,000 to 55,000 clones, roughly 84% seen once. The sample consisted of peripheral blood. The clonotype comes from a man aged 50 to 59 with acute or convalescent COVID-19.

The CDR3 loop reads CASSQGDGYGYTF. Written as DNA, the CDR3 is TGCGCCAGCAGCCAGGGTGACGGGTATGGCTACACCTTC. The chain has TRBV4-1 and TRBJ1-2; D is uncertain. Germline values: CDR1 MGHRA, CDR2 YSYEKL. Deletions cut 3 bases from V and 5 bases from J, with 10 bases between. CDR3 size: 13 residues.